Listed below are T cell receptor beta chains from one sample, sequenced in a study of blood T cells in healthy people across ages. TCRdb re-analysed the 5' RACE reads in MiXCR, keeping a single row per CDR3 protein. This sample carries 1.5 million to 2 million distinct CDR3 sequences, approximately 40% of them seen once, and the ten largest clones take around 23%. What was sequenced was blood. Receptors originate from a human donor in good health. Each CDR3 is given without its conserved first and last residue. D genes are given only for firm matches.

v_gene,j_gene,d_gene,CDR3aa
TRBV6-5,TRBJ2-3,.,ASSSFPGVFSTDTQY
TRBV7-2,TRBJ2-1,TRBD1,ASRRDRANEQF
TRBV20-1,TRBJ2-3,TRBD2,SAGGGGAPDTQY
TRBV6-2/TRBV6-3,TRBJ2-7,TRBD1,ASRLEGTGTYEQY
TRBV10-2,TRBJ2-7,TRBD2,ASSDSGGTYEQY
TRBV7-9,TRBJ1-2,TRBD1,ASSPWTGYNYGGYT
TRBV12-3/TRBV12-4,TRBJ1-2,.,ASGGYGYT
TRBV5-1,TRBJ1-2,.,ASRGVNYGYT
TRBV24-1,TRBJ1-5,.,ATSDKGVDGLSNRPQH
TRBV5-1,TRBJ2-1,.,ASSLRTASSYNEQF
TRBV12-3/TRBV12-4,TRBJ2-5,.,ASSLGMEETQY
TRBV7-6,TRBJ1-6,.,ASSLSTGADNSPLH
TRBV20-1,TRBJ2-1,TRBD2,SARDRLAGASEQF
TRBV6-5,TRBJ2-3,TRBD2,ASSYGAGGSLGTDTQY
TRBV7-2,TRBJ2-1,TRBD2,ASSLIAGTSGRFNEQF
TRBV9,TRBJ1-2,.,ASSVARQAHVNYGYT
TRBV15,TRBJ2-3,.,ATSRVGLATDTQY
TRBV29-1,TRBJ2-1,.,SVALLRGIGYNEQF
TRBV20-1,TRBJ2-3,TRBD2,SARAAGVRTDTQY
TRBV5-1,TRBJ2-7,TRBD1,ASSLAPGTGIAYEQY
TRBV7-8,TRBJ2-6,.,ASSLLSGRSGANVLT
TRBV6-5,TRBJ2-7,.,ASSYSRGEQY
TRBV7-9,TRBJ2-5,.,ASSYRWGPSRDGQETQY
TRBV27,TRBJ1-1,.,ASSLRSRGDTEAF
TRBV28,TRBJ2-7,.,ASSLGVHLSDEQY
TRBV12-3/TRBV12-4,TRBJ1-1,.,ASRELGPVSGAEAF
TRBV4-2,TRBJ1-2,.,ASSFEFAGVVDYGYT
TRBV15,TRBJ2-3,.,ATSLREGLSSTDTQY
TRBV20-1,TRBJ2-3,.,SARDLMSGEPDTQY
TRBV20-1,TRBJ2-1,.,SARKSIQDTAYNEQF
TRBV7-9,TRBJ1-2,.,ASSLGGIWGDGYT
TRBV7-2,TRBJ2-5,TRBD2,ASSLLPSGGAGETQY
TRBV7-9,TRBJ2-5,.,ASSLAPSEQETQY
TRBV12-3/TRBV12-4,TRBJ2-1,.,ASSYERRSYNEQF
TRBV5-1,TRBJ1-2,TRBD1,ASSRGQGANYGYT
TRBV7-2,TRBJ1-2,.,ASSLDFDGYT
TRBV12-3/TRBV12-4,TRBJ2-3,.,ANSPVFGTDTQY
TRBV9,TRBJ2-3,.,ASNLGGGPVDTQY
TRBV5-5,TRBJ1-4,.,ASSLSGGANEKLF
TRBV5-1,TRBJ2-3,TRBD1,ASSLAGQGATDTQY
TRBV5-1,TRBJ2-3,.,ASSLRGEGTDTQY
TRBV12-3/TRBV12-4,TRBJ1-5,.,ASSYGGQGSNQPQH
TRBV15,TRBJ2-1,.,ATSTTPRGANSYNEQF
TRBV7-2,TRBJ2-7,TRBD1,ASSLQTGALSYEQY
TRBV4-2,TRBJ2-1,TRBD2,ASSHGLLAGEDEQF
TRBV27,TRBJ1-6,.,ASSPNRNSPLH
TRBV20-1,TRBJ2-1,.,SAGESAGYSREQF
TRBV3-1,TRBJ2-5,TRBD1,ASSPWTGGETQY
TRBV6-6,TRBJ2-5,.,ASSYSSGHSYGQY
TRBV7-2,TRBJ1-1,.,ASSWGGGAF
TRBV29-1,TRBJ1-2,TRBD1,SVDGTGSHYGYT
TRBV6-1,TRBJ2-3,.,ASSEYRAPDRTDTQY
TRBV29-1,TRBJ1-2,.,SVEDITTGLYGYT
TRBV29-1,TRBJ1-2,.,SGVRPSDGYT
TRBV6-2/TRBV6-3,TRBJ2-3,.,ASSYGQGRDTQY
TRBV6-2/TRBV6-3,TRBJ2-7,TRBD2,ASRGDPYEQY
TRBV15,TRBJ2-1,TRBD1,ATSREGTGVTLTLYNEQF